The 21 T cell receptor beta chains below come from one sample, sequenced in a study of shared clonotypes between healthy human individuals. Libraries were prepared by immunoSEQ multiplex PCR; TCRdb keeps only in-frame clonotypes and omits some of them. Among under 650,000 clones listed, almost 97% were seen once. The sequenced sample consisted of naive CD4+ T cells sorted from blood. Subset in this sample: CD45RA+ positively selected. The source is a woman in her twenties or thirties in good health.

The chain uses TRBV28 and TRBJ2-7; D is perhaps TRBD2 (5 bases). The CDR3 has 16 amino acids. With 5 bases removed from V and 3 bases from J, the gap between germline ends came to 20 bases. Germline assignment: CDR1 MDHEN and CDR2 SYDVKM. The CDR3: CASSGSQAGENYEQYF. The DNA for the CDR3 is TGTGCCAGCAGTGGTAGTCAGGCCGGGGAAAACTACGAGCAGTACTTC.

V usage is TRBV5-6 and J usage is TRBJ1-1, with D perhaps TRBD1 (5 bases). V lost 4 bases and J lost 3, with 13 bases in between. Per germline, CDR1 SGHDT and CDR2 YYEEEE. There are 14 residues in the CDR3. In nucleotides, the CDR3 is TGTGCCAGCAGCCCAAGAAGGGGTCACACTGAAGCTTTCTTT. Its translation is CASSPRRGHTEAFF.

The chain combines TRBV5-1 with TRBJ1-1; 7 nucleotides match TRBD1. CDR1 and CDR2 (germline): SGHRS, YFSETQ. J lost 4 bases, V lost 1 base, and 1 base had no gene match. This CDR3 has 13 residues. CDR3 residues: CASSLPGGTEAFF. CDR3 sequence (DNA): TGCGCCAGCAGCTTGCCAGGGGGCACTGAAGCTTTCTTT.

The chain links TRBV6-1 to TRBJ1-2; tentatively, D is TRBD1 (5 bases). V lost 3 bases, J lost 4 bases, and 12 bases lay in between. CDR3 length equals 14 residues. CDR1 and CDR2 (germline): MNHNS, SASEGT. The CDR3 spells CASSDASGFYGYTF. Here the CDR3 DNA reads TGTGCCAGCAGTGATGCGTCAGGGTTCTATGGCTACACCTTC.

The chain links TRBV5-1 to TRBJ1-4; tentatively, D is TRBD1 (6 bases). The CDR3 contains 18 residues. The V gene lost 4 bases and the J gene lost 0 bases, with 19 bases spanning the gap. The germline V gene has CDR1 SGHRS and CDR2 YFSETQ. CDR3 sequence (DNA): TGCGCCAGCAGCGCGGGTGCCGGGACACTCGCAACTAATGAAAAACTGTTTTTT. Translation gives CASSAGAGTLATNEKLFF.

The V call is TRBV28, the J call TRBJ1-2; unclear D gene. Germline V gene lookup returns CDR1 MDHEN and CDR2 SYDVKM. This CDR3 is built from 11 residues. V was clipped by 4 bases and J by 9 bases, with 9 bases between them. Here the CDR3 DNA reads TGTGCCAGCAGTTCCCCCTCCAGCTACACCTTC. Its translation is CASSSPSSYTF.

The rearrangement links TRBV21-1 to TRBJ2-7; whether TRBD1, the table's D call, matches the DNA was not checked. TRBV21-1 is termed a pseudogene. The CDR3 loop spans 15 amino acids. CDR3 nucleotides: TGTGCCAGCAGCAAAGGAGCTCAGGCCTACGACGAGCAGTACTTC. Translation gives CASSKGAQAYDEQYF.

This chain uses TRBV19 with TRBJ2-2; 7 bases agree with TRBD1. Trimming removed 4 bases from V and 4 bases from J; junction bases left unmatched: 9. CDR1 is LNHDA and CDR2 is SQIVND in the germline V gene (reference sequence). The CDR3 sequence is 16 residues long. The CDR3 nucleotides read TGTGCCAGTAGTAATGGAAGGGGGCCAGGCACCGGGGAGCTGTTTTTT. Translated, it gives CASSNGRGPGTGELFF.

This chain links TRBV4-2 with TRBJ2-1; 8 bases agree with TRBD2. CDR3 length equals 19 residues. V trimming: 0 bases; J trimming: 7 bases; junction bases outside the gene matches: 17. The V gene's germline CDR1 is LGHNA and CDR2 YNFKEQ. CDR3 bases: TGTGCCAGCAGCCAAGACCGACAGAGCGGGAGAGGTTCTCAAAATGAGCAGTTCTTC. Its translation is CASSQDRQSGRGSQNEQFF.

The chain couples TRBV7-7 to TRBJ2-7, with D possibly TRBD1 on 7 matching bases. Looked up from germline, CDR1 is SSHAT and CDR2 is FNYEAQ (reference sequence). The CDR3 runs to 15 residues. V lost 3 bases and J 7 bases, leaving 19 bases between the germline ends. CDR3 sequence: CASSLSAGGLGEQYF. The CDR3 bases are TGTGCCAGCAGCTTGTCGGCAGGGGGACTTGGGGAGCAGTACTTC.

V and J are TRBV18 and TRBJ2-7; TRBD1 aligns across 9 bases. V lost 6 bases to trimming and J lost 3 bases; unmatched junction nucleotides: 6. The germline CDR1 and CDR2 sequences are KGHSH and LQKENI. CDR3 length equals 14 residues. The CDR3 DNA is TGTGCCAGCTCGAGGACAGGGGTGCTCTACGAGCAGTACTTC. This gives the protein CASSRTGVLYEQYF.

The chain is built from TRBV6-1 and TRBJ1-1; a weak D match, TRBD1 (5 bases). The germline V gene encodes CDR1 MNHNS and CDR2 SASEGT. The CDR3 is made up of 14 amino acids. Trimming left V 6 bases short and J 0 bases short, with 11 bases between. CDR3 nucleotides: TGTGCCAGCAGAAGGGACCGACTGAACACTGAAGCTTTCTTT. Amino acids: CASRRDRLNTEAFF.

The chain has TRBV4-1 and TRBJ2-1; 10 bases align to TRBD2. The CDR3 extends over 18 amino acids. CDR1 and CDR2 from the germline V gene are MGHRA and YSYEKL. Trimming took 0 bases from V and 6 from J; bases not matched to a gene: 11. CDR3 in DNA: TGCGCCAGCAGCCAAGATAATACGGAACTAGCGGGACGCAATGAGCAGTTCTTC. Protein sequence: CASSQDNTELAGRNEQFF.

The chain uses TRBV27 and TRBJ2-1; TRBD2 matches 9 bases. Germline loops: CDR1 MNHEY, CDR2 SMNVEV (reference sequence). J lost 1 base, V lost 0 bases, and 7 bases had no gene match. CDR3 length: 18 residues. The DNA for the CDR3 is TGTGCCAGCAGTTTATCGAGGGGCGGGAGGGCTTCCTACAATGAGCAGTTCTTC. Its translation: CASSLSRGGRASYNEQFF.

The rearrangement links TRBV27 to TRBJ2-1, with 9 positions matching TRBD2. Germline V gene data show CDR1 as MNHEY and CDR2 as SMNVEV (reference sequence). The V segment lost 6 bases and the J segment 0 bases; nucleotides outside the gene matches: 6. The CDR3 consists of 16 residues. In DNA form, the CDR3 reads TGTGCCAGCAGACCGGGACTAGCTAACTCCTACAATGAGCAGTTCTTC. Translation: CASRPGLANSYNEQFF.

CDR3 bases: TGTGCCACCTTAATGGGAGGGTCCCTAGGCTACACCTTC. The encoded protein is CATLMGGSLGYTF. The rearrangement links TRBV6-1 to TRBJ1-2; D is unclear. The V end was cut by 10 bases, the J end by 8 bases, with 20 bases between. Per the germline V gene, CDR1 is MNHNS and CDR2 is SASEGT. CDR3 length: 13 amino acids.

The chain employs TRBV10-3 and TRBJ2-2; D is uncertain. Germline V lookup: CDR1 ENHRY, CDR2 SYGVKD. This CDR3 has 13 amino acids. The ends were cut back, 2 bases at V and 5 bases at J, with 6 bases in the middle. This chain's CDR3 is CAISEKLTGELFF. CDR3 bases: TGTGCCATCAGTGAGAAATTGACCGGGGAGCTGTTTTTT.

The chain links TRBV18 to TRBJ2-5; perhaps TRBD1 as D (6 bases). The CDR3 contains 13 residues. Trimming removed 3 bases from V and 5 bases from J, with 10 bases in between. CDR1 is KGHSH and CDR2 is LQKENI in the germline V gene. CDR3 sequence: CASSPQGTETQYF. The CDR3 coding sequence is TGTGCCAGCTCACCTCAGGGGACGGAGACCCAGTACTTC.

The chain links TRBV6-5 to TRBJ1-4, with a tentative D call TRBD1 (5 bases). The length of the CDR3 is 14 residues. From germline, CDR1 is MNHEY and CDR2 SVGAGI. Trimming pared 3 bases from V and 7 bases from J, leaving 12 bases between. In DNA, the CDR3 is TGTGCCAGCAGTTATGGGGGTCGGAGTGAAAAACTGTTTTTT. Its protein product is CASSYGGRSEKLFF.

The rearrangement links TRBV5-1 to TRBJ2-1; D remains ambiguous. The CDR3 has 12 residues. CDR1 and CDR2 from the germline V gene are SGHRS and YFSETQ. The ends were cut back, 0 bases at V and 9 bases at J, with 7 bases in the middle. For the CDR3, the DNA is TGCGCCAGCAGCTTGGAGATCCGTGAGCAGTTCTTC. This codes for CASSLEIREQFF.

J is TRBJ2-7 and V is TRBV5-1, with D possibly being TRBD2 (5 bases). CDR3 size: 12 residues. V was shortened by 4 bases and J by 6 bases, with 11 bases between the two germline ends. Germline CDR1 is SGHRS and CDR2 is YFSETQ. The CDR3 loop reads CASSELEGEQYF. The CDR3 DNA reads TGCGCCAGCAGCGAACTAGAGGGCGAGCAGTACTTC.